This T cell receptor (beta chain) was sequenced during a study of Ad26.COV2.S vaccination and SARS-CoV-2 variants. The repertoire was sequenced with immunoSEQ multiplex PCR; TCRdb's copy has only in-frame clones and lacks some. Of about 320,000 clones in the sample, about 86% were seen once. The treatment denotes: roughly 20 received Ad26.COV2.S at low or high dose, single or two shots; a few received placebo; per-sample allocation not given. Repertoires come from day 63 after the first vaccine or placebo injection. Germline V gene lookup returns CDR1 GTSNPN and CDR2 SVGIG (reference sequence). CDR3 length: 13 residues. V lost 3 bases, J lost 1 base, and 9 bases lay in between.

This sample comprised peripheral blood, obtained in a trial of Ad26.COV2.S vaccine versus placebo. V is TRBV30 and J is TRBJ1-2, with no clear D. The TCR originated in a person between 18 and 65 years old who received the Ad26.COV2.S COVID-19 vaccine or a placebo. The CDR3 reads CAWRAIFNYGYTF. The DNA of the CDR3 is TGTGCCTGGAGAGCAATTTTTAACTATGGCTACACCTTC.